The 15 T cell receptor beta chains given below trace back to one sample, sequenced in a study of early T cells in non-severe SARS-CoV-2 infection. In TCRdb, the 5' RACE reads were re-called with MiXCR into one record per CDR3 protein. The sample lists fewer than 85,000 distinct CDR3 sequences; approximately 10% were seen once. This sample comprised whole blood, obtained at baseline. Receptor source: an adult who was a healthcare worker with PCR-confirmed SARS-CoV-2 infection or an uninfected control (not recorded which).

The table lists this clonotype with a few counts. This sequence joins TRBV5-8 and TRBJ2-5; perhaps TRBD2 as D (5 bases). The CDR3 sequence is 11 residues long. V gave up 5 bases and J gave up 7 bases, with 9 bases separating them. Germline V CDR1 and CDR2: SGHTS, YDEGEE. CDR3 DNA sequence: TGTGCCAGCAGGTCCGAGGGGACCCAGTACTTC. Amino acids: CASRSEGTQYF. The full variable domain, in which reference TRBV5-8 and TRBJ2-5 provide the parts outside the CDR3, is EAGVTQSPTHLIKTRGQQATLRCSPISGHTSVYWYQQALGLGLQFLLWYDEGEERNRGNFPPRFSGRQFPNYSSELNVNALELEDSALYLCASRSEGTQYFGPGTRLLVL.

As regards this clonotype: In this CDR3 the conserved last residue, phenylalanine or tryptophan, is missing, so a read error is likely. Because the CDR3's place on the DNA is in doubt, the DNA is left out and the CDR3 is given as listed by TCRdb. V usage is TRBV3-1 and J usage is TRBJ1-1; the table calls TRBD1, which could not be checked here. The CDR3 sequence runs 12 residues, both termini included. CDR1 is LGHDT, CDR2 YNNKEL, per germline (reference sequence). This CDR3 reads CASSQDRWGLAL.

This clonotype was observed a few times. J is TRBJ2-7 and V is TRBV19, with 9 bases lining up with TRBD1. The V gene end was trimmed by 6 bases and the J gene end by 2 bases; junction bases not matched to a gene: 5. The CDR3 covers 14 residues. CDR1 LNHDA and CDR2 SQIVND come from the germline V gene (reference sequence). The CDR3 nucleotides are TGTGCCAGTAGCCCGACAGGGGGTACCTACGAGCAGTACTTC. Protein sequence: CASSPTGGTYEQYF.

The gene calls are TRBV28 and TRBJ2-4; possibly TRBD2 for D (6 bases). The CDR3 sequence is 14 residues long. In germline, CDR1 is MDHEN, CDR2 SYDVKM. V was shortened by 4 bases and J by 0 bases, with 7 bases between the two germline ends. As DNA, the CDR3 is TGTGCCAGCAGTTCGGGGGTAGCCAAAAACATTCAGTACTTC. This encodes CASSSGVAKNIQYF.

This clonotype has just a few counts. The chain joins TRBV7-2 to TRBJ1-3, with unresolved D. There are 14 residues in the CDR3. Trimming removed 1 base from V and 0 bases from J, with 4 bases in between. Germline V CDR1 and CDR2: SGHTA, FQGNSA. CDR3 sequence reads: CASSLGRSGNTIYF. The CDR3, as DNA: TGTGCCAGCAGCTTAGGGCGCTCTGGAAACACCATATATTTT.

This clonotype was counted between two and nine times. The gene calls are TRBV7-8 and TRBJ1-1; 7 bases are shared with TRBD1. The CDR3 loop spans 15 amino acids. V shed 5 bases, J shed 1 base, and the junction held 7 bases outside the gene matches. In germline, CDR1 is SGHVS, CDR2 FQNEAQ. The CDR3 protein is CASSVKRGQNTEAFF. For the CDR3, the DNA is TGTGCCAGCAGCGTGAAAAGGGGGCAGAACACTGAAGCTTTCTTT.

The chain joins TRBV6-1 to TRBJ1-1; D not resolved. Germline CDR1 and CDR2: MNHNS and SASEGT. The V end lost 4 bases, the J end lost 1 base, and 7 bases lay between the germline ends. The CDR3 has 13 residues. Here the CDR3 DNA reads TGTGCCAGCAGTGTAGGAGCGAACACTGAAGCTTTCTTT. Translation: CASSVGANTEAFF.

This rearrangement joins TRBV7-6 to TRBJ2-1, with D possibly being TRBD2 (6 bases). Germline-derived CDR1 and CDR2 are SGHVS and FNYEAQ. The CDR3 runs 13 residues. V dropped 3 bases and J dropped 16 bases, with 19 bases sitting between them. CDR3 in amino acids: CASSFYGGRHVFF. CDR3 DNA: TGTGCCAGCAGCTTCTACGGGGGTCGTCACGTTTTCTTC.

This clonotype has more than one count but fewer than ten. The J gene is TRBJ2-1, the V gene TRBV6-5; D may correspond to TRBD1 or TRBD2 (5 bases each). V gave up 5 bases and J gave up 4 bases, with 18 bases separating them. This CDR3 spans 16 amino acids. The germline V gene encodes CDR1 MNHEY and CDR2 SVGAGI. The CDR3 is CASSLTGSGIYNEQFF. DNA of the CDR3: TGTGCCAGCAGTCTAACAGGATCGGGGATTTACAATGAGCAGTTCTTC.

The table lists this clonotype with a few counts. The chain couples TRBV20-1 to TRBJ1-1; D might be TRBD1 (5 bases). This CDR3 contains 15 residues. CDR1 is DFQATT, CDR2 SNEGSKA, per germline (reference sequence). The V gene lost 3 bases and the J gene lost 0 bases, with 14 bases spanning the gap. DNA of the CDR3: TGCAGTGCTAGGAACCAGGGAAGCTTGAACACTGAAGCTTTCTTT. It encodes CSARNQGSLNTEAFF.

This clonotype has at least ten counts. The V and J genes are TRBV20-1 and TRBJ2-1; TRBD1 is a possible D gene (6 bases). CDR1 is DFQATT, CDR2 SNEGSKA, per germline (reference sequence). V was clipped by 5 bases and J by 5 bases, with 10 bases between them. This CDR3 is built from 12 residues. The DNA of the CDR3 is TGCAGTGCTTACAGGGTCGACAATGAGCAGTTCTTC. It specifies CSAYRVDNEQFF.

This clonotype was seen a few times. V usage is TRBV21-1 and J usage is TRBJ2-1; TRBD2 is the table's D call, not checked against the DNA. TRBV21-1 is a documented pseudogene. The CDR3 contains 17 residues. The CDR3 sequence is CASRVPVRLAGIGEQFF. DNA for the CDR3: TGTGCCAGCAGGGTTCCCGTTAGGCTAGCGGGGATTGGCGAGCAGTTCTTC.

Many counts were recorded for this clonotype. The V and J genes are TRBV7-2 and TRBJ2-2; 7 nucleotides line up with TRBD1. The germline V gene encodes CDR1 SGHTA and CDR2 FQGNSA. The CDR3 runs 15 residues. Trimming removed 4 bases from V and 2 bases from J; junction bases left unmatched: 4. The CDR3 reads CASSSGTANTGELFF. The CDR3 bases are TGTGCCAGCAGCTCGGGGACAGCTAACACCGGGGAGCTGTTTTTT.

This clonotype was observed a handful of times. The chain recombines TRBV29-1 with TRBJ1-1, with a weak D call TRBD1 (5 bases). V lost 5 bases to trimming and J lost 2 bases, with 18 bases between them. Germline CDR1 and CDR2: SQVTM and ANQGSEA. This CDR3 region has 15 residues. The CDR3 protein is CSVYGDSSGNTEAFF. Here the CDR3 DNA reads TGCAGCGTTTACGGAGACAGCTCGGGAAACACTGAAGCTTTCTTT.

In its sample, this clonotype was seen many times. The chain recombines TRBV20-1 with TRBJ2-7, with 8 positions matching TRBD1. The CDR3 loop spans 13 amino acids. The junction had 2 bases not matched to a gene; V was cut back by 3 bases and J by 1 base. Per the germline V gene, CDR1 is DFQATT and CDR2 is SNEGSKA (reference sequence). The CDR3 DNA reads TGCAGTGCTAGGGGGACAGGATCCTACGAGCAGTACTTC. Amino acid sequence: CSARGTGSYEQYF.